The clone carrying this T cell receptor beta chain was observed a handful of times. The sample is drawn from a study of T cells in Graves' hyperthyroidism and ophthalmopathy. It was RNA transcripts that yielded the amplified TCR beta CDR3 regions. Using the HTBI primer set, a first-round RT-PCR was run on the TCR CDR3. MiXCR, applied by TCRdb to the multiplex PCR reads, yields one record per CDR3 protein. Of a few hundred thousand distinct CDR3 sequences in the sample, approximately 15% are singletons; the top ten hold roughly 5.7%. The sequence was collected from a woman aged 25-40 years with Graves' hyperthyroidism that later progressed to Graves' ophthalmopathy. The sequenced sample consisted of blood.

In DNA form, the CDR3 reads TGTGCCAGCAGCCTCGGGCCCTACAATGAGCAGTTCTTC. It encodes CASSLGPYNEQFF. The chain links TRBV11-2 to TRBJ2-1; D gene uncertain. Germline-derived CDR1 and CDR2 are SGHAT and FQNNGV. Trimming removed 5 bases from V and 2 bases from J, with 7 bases in between. CDR3 size: 13 residues.